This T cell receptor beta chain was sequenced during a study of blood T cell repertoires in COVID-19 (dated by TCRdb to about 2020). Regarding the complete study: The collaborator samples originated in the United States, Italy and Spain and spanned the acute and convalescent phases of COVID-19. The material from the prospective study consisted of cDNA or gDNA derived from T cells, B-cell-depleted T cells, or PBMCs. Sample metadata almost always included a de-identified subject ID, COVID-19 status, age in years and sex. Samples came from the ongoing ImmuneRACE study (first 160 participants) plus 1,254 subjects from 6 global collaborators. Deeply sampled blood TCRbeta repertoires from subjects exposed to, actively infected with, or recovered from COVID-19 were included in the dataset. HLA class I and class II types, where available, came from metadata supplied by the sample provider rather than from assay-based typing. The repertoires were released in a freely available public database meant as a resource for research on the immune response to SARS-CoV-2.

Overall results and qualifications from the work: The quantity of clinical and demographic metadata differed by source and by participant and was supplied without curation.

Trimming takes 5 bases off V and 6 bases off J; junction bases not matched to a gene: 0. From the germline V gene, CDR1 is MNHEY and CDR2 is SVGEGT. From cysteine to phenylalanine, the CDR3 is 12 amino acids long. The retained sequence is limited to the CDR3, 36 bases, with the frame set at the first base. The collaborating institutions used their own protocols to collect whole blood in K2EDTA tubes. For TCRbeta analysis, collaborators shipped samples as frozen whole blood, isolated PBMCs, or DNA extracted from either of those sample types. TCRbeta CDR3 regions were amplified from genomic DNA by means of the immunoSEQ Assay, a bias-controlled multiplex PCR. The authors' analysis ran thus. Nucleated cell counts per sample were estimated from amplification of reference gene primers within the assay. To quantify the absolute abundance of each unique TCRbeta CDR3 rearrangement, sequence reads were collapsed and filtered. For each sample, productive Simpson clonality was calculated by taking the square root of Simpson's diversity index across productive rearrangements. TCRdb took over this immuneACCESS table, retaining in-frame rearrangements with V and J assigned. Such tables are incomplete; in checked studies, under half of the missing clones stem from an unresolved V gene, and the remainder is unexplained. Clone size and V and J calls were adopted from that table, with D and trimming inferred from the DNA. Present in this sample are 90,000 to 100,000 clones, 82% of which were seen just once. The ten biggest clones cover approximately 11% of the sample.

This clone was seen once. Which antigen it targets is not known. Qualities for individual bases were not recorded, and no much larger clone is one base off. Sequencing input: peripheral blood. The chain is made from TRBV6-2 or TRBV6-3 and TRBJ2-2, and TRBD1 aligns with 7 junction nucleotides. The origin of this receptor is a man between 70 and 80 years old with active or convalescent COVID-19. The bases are TGTGCCAGCAGTCAGGGGGCCGGGGAGCTGTTTTTT. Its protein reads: CASSQGAGELFF.